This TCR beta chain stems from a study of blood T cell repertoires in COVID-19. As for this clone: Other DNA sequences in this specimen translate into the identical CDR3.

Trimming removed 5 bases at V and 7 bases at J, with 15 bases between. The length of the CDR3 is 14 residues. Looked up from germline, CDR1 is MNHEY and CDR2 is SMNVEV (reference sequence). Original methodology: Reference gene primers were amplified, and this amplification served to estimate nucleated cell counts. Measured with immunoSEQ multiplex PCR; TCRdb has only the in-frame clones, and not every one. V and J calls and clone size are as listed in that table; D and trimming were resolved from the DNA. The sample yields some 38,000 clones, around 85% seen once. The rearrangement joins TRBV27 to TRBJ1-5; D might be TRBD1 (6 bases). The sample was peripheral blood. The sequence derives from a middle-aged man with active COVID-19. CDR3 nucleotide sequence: TGTGCCAGCAGTCCCGGGCAGGGGCGGCAGCCCCAGCATTTT. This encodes CASSPGQGRQPQHF.